This TCR beta chain was sequenced in a study of radiation and T cells in renal cell carcinoma. Comment on this clone: Its cognate antigen is unknown.

Repertoires were generated with immunoSEQ multiplex PCR, while TCRdb's copy carries only in-frame clones and drops some. Of roughly 78,000 clones listed, 82% are singletons. V lost 1 base and J lost 4, with 1 base in between. The CDR3 consists of 11 residues. Germline CDR1 MNHEY, CDR2 SVGAGI. Notes on the study in general: In blood, top tumor clones expanded by 2 weeks, shrinking by 4. No pretreatment tumor biopsies were available for baseline clonotypes.

Stated time point: blood 2 weeks post-SBRT. Treatment indicated: 15 Gy SBRT to primary tumor, nephrectomy 4 weeks later. After SBRT, blood was collected at 2 and 4 weeks, plus baseline. Specimen: blood, collected from a patient whose treatment included radiotherapy and nephrectomy. The chain couples TRBV6-5 to TRBJ1-1; no clear D. The receptor's source is a man between 60 and 70 years old with renal cell carcinoma. CDR3 coding DNA: TGTGCCAGCAGTTACTTCACTGAAGCTTTCTTT. Its translation: CASSYFTEAFF.